The 27 T cell receptor beta chains presented below share a single source sample, sequenced in a study of T-cell reconstitution after alpha-beta-depleted transplantation in children. During its preparation, the TCRbeta library received unique molecular identifiers. TCRdb re-called the PCR reads through MiXCR, storing one row per CDR3 protein. The data hold 140,000 or so distinct CDR3 sequences, with about 8.8% observed a single time. Sequenced material: PBMCs, mostly from graft donor cells, taken 180 days after TCRalphabeta/CD19-depleted stem cell transplant. The receptors derive from a female patient aged 2-10 years who had a stem cell transplant for congenital amegakaryocytic thrombocytopenia, so the T cells may come from the graft donor.

This clonotype was counted at least ten times. The rearrangement joins TRBV5-1 to TRBJ2-2; TRBD1 might be the D (6 bases). The CDR3 totals 14 residues. Between the trimmed V and J ends, which lost 4 bases and 4 bases, there was a span of 11 bases. Germline V gene lookup returns CDR1 SGHRS and CDR2 YFSETQ. CDR3 bases: TGCGCCAGCAGCCCGGGACACTCCACCGGGGAGCTGTTTTTT. This sequence encodes CASSPGHSTGELFF.

The chain is built from TRBV10-3 and TRBJ1-2; TRBD1 is a possible D gene (5 bases). CDR1 ENHRY and CDR2 SYGVKD come from the germline V gene. The CDR3 spans 17 residues. V lost 0 bases to trimming and J lost 0 bases, with 14 bases between them. Here the CDR3 DNA reads TGTGCCATCAGTGAGTCGGGACTGCTTCGGCCTAACTATGGCTACACCTTC. Its protein is CAISESGLLRPNYGYTF.

This chain joins TRBV12-3 or TRBV12-4 and TRBJ2-3, with 9 bases matching TRBD1. This CDR3 contains 20 residues. J was trimmed by 0 bases and V by 4 bases; bases with no gene match: 17. CDR3 nucleotide sequence: TGTGCCAGCAGTTCCCTCCGCACCCGGGACAGGGAGAGGAGCACAGATACGCAGTATTTT. It is translated as CASSSLRTRDRERSTDTQYF.

To note about this clonotype: This sequence may be a read error, since a much larger clone differs from it by one base. V and J are TRBV18 and TRBJ2-2, with D possibly being TRBD1 or TRBD2 (5 bases each). The CDR3 has 17 residues. CDR1 KGHSH and CDR2 LQKENI come from the germline V gene. The CDR3 bases are TGTGCCAGCTCACCACAAACAGTAAACCTGAACACCGGGGCGCTGTTTTTT. It codes for CASSPQTVNLNTGALFF.

In its sample, this clonotype was seen many times. V and J are TRBV25-1 and TRBJ1-4; D is ambiguous. The CDR3 runs 11 residues. Germline lookup yields CDR1 MGHDK and CDR2 SYGVNS. The V end was cut by 6 bases, the J end by 8 bases, with 7 bases between. As DNA, the CDR3 is TGTGCCAGCAGGGCGGGCGAAAAACTGTTTTTT. Its translation: CASRAGEKLFF.

Comment on this clonotype: Sequence at one end of the junction differs from germline and may be a read error. The rearrangement uses TRBV4-1 and TRBJ1-2, with 8 bases aligning to TRBD1. The CDR3 spans 16 residues. Germline V gene data show CDR1 as MGHRA and CDR2 as YSYEKL. The chain's CDR3 is CASSQDWRQGNYGYPF. In DNA, the CDR3 is TGCGCCAGCAGCCAAGATTGGAGACAGGGGAACTATGGCTACCCCTTC.

This clonotype is classed as medium-sized. The chain employs TRBV12-3 or TRBV12-4 and TRBJ1-5, with TRBD1 as a possible D gene (6 bases). This CDR3 has 13 residues. Trimming cost V 3 bases and J 6 bases, with 9 bases left between them. The CDR3 here is CASSFGRGQPQHF. In DNA, the CDR3 is TGTGCCAGCAGTTTTGGCAGGGGTCAGCCCCAGCATTTT.

V and J are TRBV20-1 and TRBJ2-1, with 9 bases that match TRBD2. This CDR3 comprises 18 residues. Germline trimming cut 2 bases from V and 5 bases from J; bases unmatched to any gene: 16. Germline CDR1 DFQATT, CDR2 SNEGSKA (reference sequence). Here the CDR3 reads CSARSFFLAGAGNNEQFF. The CDR3, as DNA: TGCAGTGCTAGATCTTTTTTTTTAGCGGGAGCGGGAAACAATGAGCAGTTCTTC.

This clonotype was found many times. The final CDR3 position lacks the conserved phenylalanine or tryptophan, pointing to a likely read error. The limits of the CDR3 on the DNA are not certain, so only TCRdb's listed CDR3 is given. This chain joins TRBV28 and TRBJ1-4; the table's D call of TRBD1 was not tested on the DNA. The CDR3 contains 13 residues when both ends are counted. Germline V CDR1 and CDR2: MDHEN, SYDVKM. CDR3 amino acids: CASSLGRDTVFHR.

This clonotype was seen at least ten times. The gene calls are TRBV20-1 and TRBJ1-2; TRBD1 aligns across 8 bases. The V and J ends lost 5 bases and 0 bases, in that order; junction bases with no gene match: 2. Germline assignment: CDR1 DFQATT and CDR2 SNEGSKA (reference sequence). This CDR3 contains 13 residues. CDR3: CSAPDRANYGYTF. The DNA for the CDR3 is TGCAGTGCTCCGGACAGGGCTAACTATGGCTACACCTTC.

This clonotype was found many times. This chain connects TRBV5-1 to TRBJ2-1; D gene uncertain. CDR1 is SGHRS, CDR2 YFSETQ, per germline. The CDR3 totals 13 residues. Trimming took 0 bases from V and 5 from J, leaving 6 bases between them. CDR3 bases: TGCGCCAGCAGCTTGGGATTTGACAATGAGCAGTTCTTC. As protein: CASSLGFDNEQFF.

The V and J genes are TRBV24-1 and TRBJ1-2; 10 bases align to TRBD1. CDR3 length: 13 amino acids. Germline V CDR1 and CDR2: KGHDR, SFDVKD. V lost 6 bases, J lost 5 bases, and 2 bases stayed unmatched. CDR3 in amino acids: CATSRTGGYGYTF. The CDR3 DNA follows: TGTGCCACCAGTCGGACAGGGGGTTATGGCTACACCTTC.

This clonotype was counted many times. The J gene is TRBJ2-3, the V gene TRBV20-1; D uncertain. Trimming stripped 4 bases from V and 2 bases from J, with 10 bases between. Germline V CDR1 and CDR2: DFQATT, SNEGSKA (reference sequence). This CDR3 has 13 amino acids. CDR3 in amino acids: CSATGPYTDTQYF. The CDR3 nucleotides are TGCAGTGCTACCGGGCCCTACACAGATACGCAGTATTTT.

The chain combines TRBV5-1 with TRBJ1-2; D might be TRBD1 (5 bases). CDR3 size: 13 residues. V lost 4 bases, J lost 3 bases, and 10 bases lay in between. Germline CDR1 reads SGHRS; CDR2 reads YFSETQ. In DNA, the CDR3 is TGCGCCAGCAGCCAAGACAGTTACTATGGCTACACCTTC. This encodes CASSQDSYYGYTF.

This clonotype appeared many times. CDR3 sequence: CATSTRGFNEKLFF. For the CDR3, the DNA is TGTGCCACCTCGACCAGGGGGTTTAATGAAAAACTGTTTTTT. The rearrangement uses TRBV6-1 and TRBJ1-4; 7 bases align to TRBD1. V dropped 10 bases and J dropped 4; count of bases not matched to a gene: 9. The CDR3 runs 14 residues. CDR1 and CDR2 (germline): MNHNS, SASEGT.

This clonotype was observed a handful of times. The V call is TRBV20-1, the J call TRBJ2-6; D is unclear. V was shortened by 6 bases and J by 4 bases, with 22 bases between the two germline ends. Germline V CDR1 and CDR2: DFQATT, SNEGSKA (reference sequence). The CDR3 extends over 17 amino acids. Here the CDR3 DNA reads TGCAGTGCCCAGAAAGGGCCGATGATAGGGGGGGCCAACGTCCTGACTTTC. This translates into CSAQKGPMIGGANVLTF.

There are many counts of this clonotype. The rearrangement joins TRBV29-1 to TRBJ2-3; tentatively, D is TRBD2 (6 bases). The V end was cut by 6 bases, the J end by 6 bases, with 22 bases between. The CDR3 sequence is 15 residues long. From germline, CDR1 is SQVTM and CDR2 ANQGSEA. Written as DNA, the CDR3 is TGCAGCGTGGTGGGCCAAACGGGGGACTGGGATACGCAGTATTTT. Residues: CSVVGQTGDWDTQYF.

The chain has TRBV20-1 and TRBJ2-5, with D possibly matching TRBD2 (6 bases). Germline lookup yields CDR1 DFQATT and CDR2 SNEGSKA (reference sequence). The V gene lost 4 bases and the J gene lost 3 bases, with 18 bases spanning the gap. This CDR3 contains 15 residues. The CDR3 nucleotides are TGCAGTGCTACCCCAGGGATTGGCGGGAAAGAGACCCAGTACTTC. Encoded protein: CSATPGIGGKETQYF.

The table lists this clonotype with many counts. This chain connects TRBV6-2 or TRBV6-3 to TRBJ2-1; no clear D. The CDR3 consists of 15 residues. The ends were cut back, 2 bases at V and 5 bases at J, with 13 bases in the middle. Germline CDR1 reads MNHEY; CDR2 reads SVGEGT. CDR3 loop: CASSYLAEQNNEQFF. CDR3 DNA sequence: TGTGCCAGCAGTTACCTGGCGGAGCAGAACAATGAGCAGTTCTTC.

This clonotype occurred a few times. The V and J genes are TRBV7-9 and TRBJ2-2; 8 bases align to TRBD2. The germline CDR1 and CDR2 sequences are SEHNR and FQNEAQ (reference sequence). The CDR3 has 15 residues. The V segment lost 6 bases and the J segment 1 base; nucleotides outside the gene matches: 4. The CDR3 region has the DNA TGTGCCAGCAGACCGGGACTAGGGAACACCGGGGAGCTGTTTTTT. It yields the protein CASRPGLGNTGELFF.

The sample holds many counts of this clonotype. The chain is built from TRBV20-1 and TRBJ2-5; 13 bases agree with TRBD2. After removal of 3 bases from V and 5 bases from J, the junction contained 6 bases not matched to a gene. Germline CDR1 DFQATT, CDR2 SNEGSKA (reference sequence). The CDR3 contains 15 residues. CDR3 in amino acids: CSASGLAGALETQYF. Written as DNA, the CDR3 is TGCAGTGCTAGTGGACTAGCGGGAGCTTTGGAGACCCAGTACTTC.

This clonotype has just a few counts. The gene calls are TRBV7-2 and TRBJ1-6; D perhaps matches TRBD1 (6 bases). Trimming took off 5 bases at V and 4 bases at J, with 12 bases between the two ends. The CDR3 is 15 residues long. Germline assignment: CDR1 SGHTA and CDR2 FQGNSA. CDR3 loop: CASSRTGWYNSPLHF. The DNA for the CDR3 is TGTGCCAGCAGCCGTACAGGGTGGTATAATTCACCCCTCCACTTT.

This clonotype was seen ten or more times. The chain employs TRBV29-1 and TRBJ2-2; no clear D gene. Per germline, CDR1 SQVTM and CDR2 ANQGSEA. This CDR3 spans 13 amino acids. V lost 3 bases and J lost 0, with 5 bases in between. The CDR3 loop reads CSVDESNTGELFF. The CDR3 DNA reads TGCAGCGTTGACGAGTCGAACACCGGGGAGCTGTTTTTT.

This clonotype was detected many times. This sequence joins TRBV9 and TRBJ2-1; tentatively, D is TRBD1 or TRBD2 (7 bases each). Between the trimmed V and J ends, which lost 0 bases and 9 bases, there was a span of 13 bases. CDR3 length: 14 amino acids. Germline-derived CDR1 and CDR2 are SGDLS and YYNGEE. CDR3 nucleotides: TGTGCCAGCAGCGTAGGACAGGGAGGGGTTGAGCAGTTCTTC. This encodes CASSVGQGGVEQFF.

The table lists this clonotype with many counts. The chain is built from TRBV5-1 and TRBJ2-7; possibly TRBD1 for D (5 bases). The CDR3 has 13 amino acids. Trimming shortened V by 2 bases and J by 5 bases, and 11 bases separated the two germline ends. CDR1 is SGHRS and CDR2 is YFSETQ in the germline V gene. The CDR3: CASSFVGPNEQYF. In DNA form, the CDR3 reads TGCGCCAGCAGCTTCGTGGGGCCTAACGAGCAGTACTTC. The full variable domain, its missing parts supplied by reference TRBV5-1 and TRBJ2-7, is KAGVTQTPRYLIKTRGQQVTLSCSPISGHRSVSWYQQTPGQGLQFLFEYFSETQRNKGNFPGRFSGRQFSNSRSEMNVSTLELGDSALYLCASSFVGPNEQYFGPGTRLTVT.

This clonotype was detected ten times or more. V usage is TRBV5-1 and J usage is TRBJ1-1; D is ambiguous. Germline V gene data show CDR1 as SGHRS and CDR2 as YFSETQ. Trimming took off 2 bases at V and 0 bases at J, with 14 bases between the two ends. CDR3 length equals 16 residues. CDR3 region: CASSFGDPPLNTEAFF. In DNA, the CDR3 is TGCGCCAGCAGCTTTGGGGATCCGCCGCTGAACACTGAAGCTTTCTTT.

This clonotype showed up many times. V usage is TRBV15 and J usage is TRBJ2-5; no definite D call. The CDR3 contains 12 residues. Deletions cut 1 base from V and 4 bases from J, with 4 bases between. Germline V gives CDR1 LNHNV, CDR2 YYDKDF (reference sequence). The CDR3 nucleotides read TGTGCCACCAGCAGAGTTCCAGAGACCCAGTACTTC. Translation gives CATSRVPETQYF.